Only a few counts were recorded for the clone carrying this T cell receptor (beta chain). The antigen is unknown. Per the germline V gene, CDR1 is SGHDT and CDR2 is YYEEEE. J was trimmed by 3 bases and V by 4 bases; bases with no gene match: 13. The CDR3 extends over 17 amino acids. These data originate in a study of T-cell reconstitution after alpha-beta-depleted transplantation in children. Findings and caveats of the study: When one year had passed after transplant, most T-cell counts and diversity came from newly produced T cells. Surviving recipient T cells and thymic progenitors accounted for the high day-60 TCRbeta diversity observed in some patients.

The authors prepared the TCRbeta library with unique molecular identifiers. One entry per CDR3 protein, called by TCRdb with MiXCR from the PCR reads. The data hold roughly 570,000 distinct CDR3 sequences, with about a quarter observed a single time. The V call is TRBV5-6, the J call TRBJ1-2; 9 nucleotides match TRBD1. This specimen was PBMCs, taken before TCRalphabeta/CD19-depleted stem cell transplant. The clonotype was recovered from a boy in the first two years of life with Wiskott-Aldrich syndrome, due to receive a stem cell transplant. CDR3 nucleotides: TGTGCCAGCAGCCCGCCGGGACAGGGATTAAGGGACTATGGCTACACCTTC. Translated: CASSPPGQGLRDYGYTF.